The present T cell receptor beta chain was sequenced within a study of metastatic and nonmetastatic thyroid tumors. Across the study: Repertoires from malignant and benign thyroid patients were compared across blood and tumor or nodule tissue. Findings and limits, study-wide: Within blood and tumor, benign nodules reportedly had significantly lower TCR beta diversity than malignant thyroid tumors did.

This CDR3 has 12 residues. Germline V gene data show CDR1 as SGHDN and CDR2 as FVKESK. Trimming shortened V by 4 bases and J by 10 bases, and 13 bases separated the two germline ends. This clone was recorded at least ten times. Its target is not known. There were no patients who had received any treatment before thyroid surgery. TCRdb re-analyzed the PCR reads through MiXCR. This repertoire shows 25,000 or so clones, about 15% found once; its top ten account for about 15%. Sequenced sample: blood. This chain uses TRBV14 with TRBJ1-1; D not certain. The TCR originated in a male donor with papillary thyroid cancer or a benign thyroid nodule (not recorded which). Some clones in this sample may be carry-over from other donors' samples. The CDR3 nucleotides read TGTGCCAGCAGCCCACTTGGACCGGGAGCTTTCTTT. Its translation: CASSPLGPGAFF.